This TCR beta chain is from a study of CD8+CD57+ T cells in acquired aplastic anemia. Study in general: On average, sorted CD4+ and CD8+ cells gave roughly 3 ug of DNA.

General study points: Between the patient and control groups, CD8+ Simpson's diversity did not differ significantly.

Sequencing involved patients with CD8+CD57+ cell expansion previously shown by flow cytometry. TCR beta VDJ combinations and CDR3 sequences were profiled from genomic DNA. Each CDR3 protein gets one entry after TCRdb re-called the reads with MiXCR. This table holds about 200,000 distinct CDR3 sequences, 65% found once. CDR1 is SGHNT and CDR2 is YYREEE in the germline V gene (reference sequence). J lost 2 bases, V lost 5 bases, and 4 bases had no gene match. The CDR3 spans 14 residues. Points on this clonotype: The antigen is unknown.

Input material: sorted CD4+, CD8+, or CD8+CD57+ T cells (not recorded which) from PBMCs. This sequence originates from a human donor with aplastic anemia. J is TRBJ2-7 and V is TRBV5-4; 10 bases fit TRBD1. The CDR3 reads CASRSGQGTYEQYF. CDR3 sequence (DNA): TGTGCCAGCAGATCGGGACAGGGGACCTACGAGCAGTACTTC. The full variable domain, completed using reference TRBV5-4 and TRBJ2-7, is ETGVTQSPTHLIKTRGQQVTLRCSSQSGHNTVSWYQQALGQGPQFIFQYYREEENGRGNFPPRFSGLQFPNYSSELNVNALELDDSALYLCASRSGQGTYEQYFGPGTRLTVT.